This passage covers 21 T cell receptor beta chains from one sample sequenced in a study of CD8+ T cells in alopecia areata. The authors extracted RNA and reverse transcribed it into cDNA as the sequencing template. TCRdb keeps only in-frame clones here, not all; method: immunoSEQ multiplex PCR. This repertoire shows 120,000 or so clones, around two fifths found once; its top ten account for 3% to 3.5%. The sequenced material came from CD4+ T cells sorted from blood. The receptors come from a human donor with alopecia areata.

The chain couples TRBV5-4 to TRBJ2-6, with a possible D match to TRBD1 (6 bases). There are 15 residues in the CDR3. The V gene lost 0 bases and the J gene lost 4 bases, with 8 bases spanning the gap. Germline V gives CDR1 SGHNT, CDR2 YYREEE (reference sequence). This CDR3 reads CASSLAGAGANVLTF. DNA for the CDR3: TGTGCCAGCAGCTTGGCAGGGGCGGGGGCCAACGTCCTGACTTTC.

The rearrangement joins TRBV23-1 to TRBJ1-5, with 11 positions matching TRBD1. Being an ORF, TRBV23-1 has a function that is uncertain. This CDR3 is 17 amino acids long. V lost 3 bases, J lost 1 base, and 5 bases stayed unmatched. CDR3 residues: CASSHQGQGVSNQPQHF. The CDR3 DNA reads TGCGCCAGCAGTCACCAGGGACAGGGGGTAAGCAATCAGCCCCAGCATTTT.

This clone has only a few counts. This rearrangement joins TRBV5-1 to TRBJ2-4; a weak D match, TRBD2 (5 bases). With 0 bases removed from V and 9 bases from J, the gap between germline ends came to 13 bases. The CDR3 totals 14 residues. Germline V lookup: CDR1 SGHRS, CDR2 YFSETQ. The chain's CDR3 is CASSLDRGFGIQYF. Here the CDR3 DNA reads TGCGCCAGCAGCTTGGATAGAGGGTTTGGCATTCAGTACTTC.

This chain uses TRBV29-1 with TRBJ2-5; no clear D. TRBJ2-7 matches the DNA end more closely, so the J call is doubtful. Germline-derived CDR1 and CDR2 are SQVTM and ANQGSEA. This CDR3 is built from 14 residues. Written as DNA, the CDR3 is TGCAGCGCCTCAGAGGATCTCGCCATCTACGAGCAGTACTTC. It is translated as CSASEDLAIYEQYF.

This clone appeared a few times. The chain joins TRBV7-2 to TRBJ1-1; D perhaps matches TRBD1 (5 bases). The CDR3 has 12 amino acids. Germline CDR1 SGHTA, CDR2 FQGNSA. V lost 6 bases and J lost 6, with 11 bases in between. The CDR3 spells CASSWGFAEAFF. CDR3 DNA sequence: TGTGCCAGCAGTTGGGGGTTTGCTGAAGCTTTCTTT.

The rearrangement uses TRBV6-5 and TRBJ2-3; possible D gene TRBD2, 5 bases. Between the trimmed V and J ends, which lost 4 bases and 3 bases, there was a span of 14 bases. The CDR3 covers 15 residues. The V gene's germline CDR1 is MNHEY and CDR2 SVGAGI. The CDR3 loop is CASSFRGAGTDTQYF. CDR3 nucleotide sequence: TGTGCCAGCAGTTTCCGGGGAGCTGGAACAGATACGCAGTATTTT.

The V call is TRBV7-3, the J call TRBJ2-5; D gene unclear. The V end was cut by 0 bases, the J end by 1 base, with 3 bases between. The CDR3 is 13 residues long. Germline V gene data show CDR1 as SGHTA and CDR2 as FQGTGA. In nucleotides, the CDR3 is TGTGCCAGCAGCTTAACAGCCCAAGAGACCCAGTACTTC. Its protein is CASSLTAQETQYF.

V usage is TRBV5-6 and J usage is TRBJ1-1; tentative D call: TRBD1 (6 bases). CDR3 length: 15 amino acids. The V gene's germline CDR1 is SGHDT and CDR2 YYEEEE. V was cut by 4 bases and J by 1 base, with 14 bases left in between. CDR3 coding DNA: TGTGCCAGCAGCGGGAACACCAGGGGGAACACTGAAGCTTTCTTT. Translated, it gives CASSGNTRGNTEAFF.

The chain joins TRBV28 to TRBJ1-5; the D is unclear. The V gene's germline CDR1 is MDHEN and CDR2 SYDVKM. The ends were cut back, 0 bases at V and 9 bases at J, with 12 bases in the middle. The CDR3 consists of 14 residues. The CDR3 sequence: CASSLWGRPRPQHF. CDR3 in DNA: TGTGCCAGCAGTTTATGGGGTCGCCCACGGCCCCAGCATTTT.

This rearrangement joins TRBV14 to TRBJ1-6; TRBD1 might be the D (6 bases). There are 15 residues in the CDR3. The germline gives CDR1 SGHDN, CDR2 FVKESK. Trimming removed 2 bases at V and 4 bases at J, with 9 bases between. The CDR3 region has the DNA TGTGCCAGCAGCCAACCTCAGGGGTATAATTCACCCCTCCACTTT. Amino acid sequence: CASSQPQGYNSPLHF.

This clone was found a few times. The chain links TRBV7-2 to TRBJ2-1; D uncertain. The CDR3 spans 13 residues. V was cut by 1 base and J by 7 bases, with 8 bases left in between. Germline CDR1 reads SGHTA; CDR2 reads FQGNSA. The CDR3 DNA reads TGTGCCAGCAGCTTAGGGAGCGCGAATGAGCAGTTCTTC. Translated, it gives CASSLGSANEQFF.

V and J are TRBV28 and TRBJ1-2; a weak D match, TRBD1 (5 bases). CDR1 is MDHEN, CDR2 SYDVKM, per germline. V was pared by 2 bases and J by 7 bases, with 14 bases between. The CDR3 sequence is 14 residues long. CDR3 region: CASSLRAGRVGYTF. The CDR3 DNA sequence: TGTGCCAGCAGTTTAAGGGCAGGGCGGGTTGGCTACACCTTC.

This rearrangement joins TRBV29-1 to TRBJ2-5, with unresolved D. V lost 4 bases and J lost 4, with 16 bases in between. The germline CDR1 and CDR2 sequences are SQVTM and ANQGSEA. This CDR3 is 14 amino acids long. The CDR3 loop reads CSVGETSSRETQYF. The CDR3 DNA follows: TGCAGCGTTGGTGAAACTTCTTCAAGAGAGACCCAGTACTTC.

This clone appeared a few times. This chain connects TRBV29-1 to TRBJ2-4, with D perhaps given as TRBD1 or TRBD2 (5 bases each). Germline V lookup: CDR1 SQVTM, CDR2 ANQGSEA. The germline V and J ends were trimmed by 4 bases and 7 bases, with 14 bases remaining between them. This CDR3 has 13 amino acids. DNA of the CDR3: TGCAGCGTTGGGGGCCTAGGCGGGAACATTCAGTACTTC. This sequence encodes CSVGGLGGNIQYF.

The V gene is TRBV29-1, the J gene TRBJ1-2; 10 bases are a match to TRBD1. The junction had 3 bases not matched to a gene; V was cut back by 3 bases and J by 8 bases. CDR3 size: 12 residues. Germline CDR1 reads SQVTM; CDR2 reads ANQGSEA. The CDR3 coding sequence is TGCAGCGTTGAGGGACAGGGGAGCGGCTACACCTTC. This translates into CSVEGQGSGYTF. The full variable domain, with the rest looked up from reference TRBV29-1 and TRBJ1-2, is SAVISQKPSRDICQRGTSLTIQCQVDSQVTMMFWYRQQPGQSLTLIATANQGSEATYESGFVIDKFPISRPNLTFSTLTVSNMSPEDSSIYLCSVEGQGSGYTFGSGTRLTVV.

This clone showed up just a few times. The CDR3 DNA reads as TGCAGCGCTGCCGACGGGCCGGATCTTAATCAGCCCCAGCATTTT. This gives the protein CSAADGPDLNQPQHF. The gene calls are TRBV29-1 and TRBJ1-5; D is undetermined. The CDR3 runs 15 residues. Per the germline V gene, CDR1 is SQVTM and CDR2 is ANQGSEA. V lost 7 bases and J 4 bases, leaving 20 bases between the germline ends.

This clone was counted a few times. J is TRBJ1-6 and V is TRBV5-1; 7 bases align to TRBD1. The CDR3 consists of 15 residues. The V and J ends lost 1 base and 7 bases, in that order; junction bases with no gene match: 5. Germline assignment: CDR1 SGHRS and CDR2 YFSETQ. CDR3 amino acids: CASSLQAGGNSPLHF. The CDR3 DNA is TGCGCCAGCAGCTTGCAAGCAGGGGGGAATTCACCCCTCCACTTT.

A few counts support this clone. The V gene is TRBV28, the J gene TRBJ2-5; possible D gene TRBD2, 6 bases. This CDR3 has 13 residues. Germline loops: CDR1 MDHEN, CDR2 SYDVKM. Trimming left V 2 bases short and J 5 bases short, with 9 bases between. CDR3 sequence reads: CASSLGGSETQYF. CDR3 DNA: TGTGCCAGCAGTTTAGGAGGGTCGGAGACCCAGTACTTC.

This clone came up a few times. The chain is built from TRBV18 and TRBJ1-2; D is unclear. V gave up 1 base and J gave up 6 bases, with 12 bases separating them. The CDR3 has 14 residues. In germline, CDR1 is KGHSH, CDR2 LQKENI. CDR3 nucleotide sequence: TGTGCCAGCTCACCACGTGAGGGTGCGAATGGCTACACCTTC. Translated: CASSPREGANGYTF.

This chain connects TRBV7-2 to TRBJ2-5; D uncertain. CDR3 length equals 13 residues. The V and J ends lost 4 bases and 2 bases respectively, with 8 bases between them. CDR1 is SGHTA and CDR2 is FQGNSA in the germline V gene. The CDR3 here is CASSSEIQETQYF. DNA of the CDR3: TGTGCCAGCAGCTCCGAGATTCAAGAGACCCAGTACTTC.

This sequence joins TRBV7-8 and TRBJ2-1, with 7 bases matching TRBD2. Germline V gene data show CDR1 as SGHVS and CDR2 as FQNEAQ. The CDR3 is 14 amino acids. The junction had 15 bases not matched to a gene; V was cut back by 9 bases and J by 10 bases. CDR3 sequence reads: CASRNQAGPGEQFF. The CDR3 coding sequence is TGTGCCAGTCGAAACCAAGCGGGGCCAGGGGAGCAGTTCTTC.